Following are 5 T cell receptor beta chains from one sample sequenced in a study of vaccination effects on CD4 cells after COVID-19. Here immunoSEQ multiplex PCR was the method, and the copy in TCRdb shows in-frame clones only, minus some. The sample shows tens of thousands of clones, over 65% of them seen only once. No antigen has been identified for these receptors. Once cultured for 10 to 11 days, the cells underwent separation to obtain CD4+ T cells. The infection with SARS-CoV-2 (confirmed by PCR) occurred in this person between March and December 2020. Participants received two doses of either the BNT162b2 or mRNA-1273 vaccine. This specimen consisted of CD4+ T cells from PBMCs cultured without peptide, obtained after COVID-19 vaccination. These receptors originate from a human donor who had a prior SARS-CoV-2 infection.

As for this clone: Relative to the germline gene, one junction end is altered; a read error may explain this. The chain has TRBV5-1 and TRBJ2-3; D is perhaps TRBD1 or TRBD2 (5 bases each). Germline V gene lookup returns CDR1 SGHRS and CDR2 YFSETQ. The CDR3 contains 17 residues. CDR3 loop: CASSPGPERGGTDTQYF. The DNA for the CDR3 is TGCGCCAGCAGCCCGGGGCCGGAACGGGGTGGCACGGATACGCAGTATTTT.

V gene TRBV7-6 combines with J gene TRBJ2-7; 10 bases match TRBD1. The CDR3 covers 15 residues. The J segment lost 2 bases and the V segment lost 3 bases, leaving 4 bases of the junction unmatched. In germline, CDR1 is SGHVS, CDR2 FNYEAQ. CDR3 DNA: TGTGCCAGCAGCTTCATCGACAGGGGGCCCTACGAGCAGTACTTC. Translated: CASSFIDRGPYEQYF.

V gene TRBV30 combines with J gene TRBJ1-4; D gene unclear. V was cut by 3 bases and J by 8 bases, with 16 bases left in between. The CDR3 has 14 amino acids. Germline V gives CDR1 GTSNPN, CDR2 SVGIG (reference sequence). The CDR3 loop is CAWSAAGLREKLFF. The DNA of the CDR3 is TGTGCCTGGAGCGCCGCAGGTCTTCGGGAAAAACTGTTTTTT.

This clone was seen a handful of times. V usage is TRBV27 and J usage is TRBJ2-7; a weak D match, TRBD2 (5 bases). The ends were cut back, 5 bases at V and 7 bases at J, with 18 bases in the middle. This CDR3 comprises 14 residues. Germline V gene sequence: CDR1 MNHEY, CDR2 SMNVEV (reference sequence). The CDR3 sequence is CASSPQRTRREQYF. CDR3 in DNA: TGTGCCAGCAGTCCCCAGCGGACCCGACGGGAGCAGTACTTC.

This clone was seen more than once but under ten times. In nucleotides, the CDR3 is TGTGCCAGCAGCTTGGGCATGACGGATCGTGAAAAACTGTTTTTT. It specifies CASSLGMTDREKLFF. The genes are TRBV7-9 and TRBJ1-4; no reliable D call. Per germline, CDR1 SEHNR and CDR2 FQNEAQ (reference sequence). The CDR3 has 15 amino acids. Trimming pared 3 bases from V and 7 bases from J, leaving 15 bases between.